This is a list of T cell receptor beta chains from one sample in a study of blood T cell repertoires in COVID-19. Clones were read by immunoSEQ multiplex PCR, and TCRdb kept only the in-frame ones, dropping some. The data show 88,000 or so clones, with over 75% seen just once and about 3.8% held by the top ten. Sequences were obtained from peripheral blood. The receptors derive from a man aged 55 to 69 with acute or convalescent COVID-19. The CDR3 runs from the conserved cysteine through the conserved F or W. D genes are given only for firm matches. Clone sizes are given selectively: once, few, many, or a class where the clone is expanded.

clone size	V gene	J gene	D gene	CDR3 protein	CDR3 DNA
-	TRBV5-4	TRBJ2-1	TRBD1	CASSTRGRYNEQFF	TGTGCCAGCAGCACCAGGGGGCGATACAATGAGCAGTTCTTC
once	TRBV24-1	TRBJ2-2	TRBD1	CATRGGQGAGGELFF	TGTGCCACCAGGGGGGGACAGGGGGCCGGCGGGGAGCTGTTTTTT
-	TRBV5-8	TRBJ2-7	TRBD2	CASSLALAGPFSYEQYF	TGTGCCAGCAGCTTGGCGTTAGCGGGTCCTTTCTCCTACGAGCAGTACTTC
-	TRBV6-6	TRBJ2-1	TRBD2	CASIAQREGLPEQFF	TGTGCCAGCATCGCCCAGCGGGAGGGCCTTCCTGAGCAGTTCTTC
-	TRBV10-3	TRBJ2-1	TRBD2	CAISDPTTSGDEQFF	TGTGCCATCAGTGACCCGACCACTAGCGGCGATGAGCAGTTCTTC
-	TRBV6-5	TRBJ1-4	-	CASRTGSATNEKLFF	TGTGCCAGCAGGACAGGCAGCGCAACTAATGAAAAACTGTTTTTT
-	TRBV7-8	TRBJ2-7	-	CASSLERATRSYEQYF	TGTGCCAGCAGCTTAGAACGGGCCACTAGGTCCTACGAGCAGTACTTC
once	TRBV6-2/TRBV6-3	TRBJ2-3	TRBD2	CASSYSGGLVTDTQYF	TGTGCCAGCAGTTACTCCGGGGGACTAGTAACAGATACGCAGTATTTT
-	TRBV3-1/TRBV3-2	TRBJ2-1	TRBD2	CASRPTSANEQFF	TGTGCCAGCAGGCCGACTAGCGCCAATGAGCAGTTCTTC
-	TRBV4-2	TRBJ2-3	-	CASSGDRGSDTQYF	TGTGCCAGCAGCGGGGATCGAGGGTCAGATACGCAGTATTTT
-	TRBV2	TRBJ2-7	TRBD1	CASSMDRAYEQYF	TGTGCCAGCAGCATGGACAGGGCCTACGAGCAGTACTTC
few	TRBV2	TRBJ1-6	-	CASSLSGRDSPLHF	TGTGCCAGCAGTTTATCAGGGAGGGATTCACCCCTCCACTTT
-	TRBV30	TRBJ2-2	-	CAWRINRGSRELFF	TGTGCCTGGAGAATAAACCGAGGATCCCGGGAGCTGTTTTTT
-	TRBV7-2	TRBJ1-2	TRBD1	CASSLEGADGYTF	TGTGCCAGCAGCTTAGAGGGGGCGGACGGCTACACCTTC
-	TRBV4-3	TRBJ2-7	-	CASSQDSHRAYEQYF	TGCGCCAGCAGCCAAGATTCGCACAGGGCCTACGAGCAGTACTTC
-	TRBV4-3	TRBJ1-3	-	CASSQMAGPASGNTIYF	TGCGCCAGCAGCCAAATGGCGGGACCGGCCTCTGGAAACACCATATATTTT
-	TRBV12-3/TRBV12-4	TRBJ1-1	-	CASGETPNTEAFF	TGTGCCAGCGGGGAGACACCGAACACTGAAGCTTTCTTT
-	TRBV5-1	TRBJ2-5	-	CASRLEIQGRETQYF	TGCGCCAGCAGGCTGGAGATCCAGGGGCGGGAGACCCAGTACTTC
few	TRBV30	TRBJ1-4	TRBD1	CAWSKDPGTGPEKLFF	TGTGCCTGGAGTAAAGACCCCGGGACAGGTCCTGAAAAACTGTTTTTT
-	TRBV6-5	TRBJ1-5	-	CASSSGSRPQHF	TGTGCCAGCAGTTCGGGGTCTCGGCCCCAGCATTTT
-	TRBV6-6	TRBJ1-5	TRBD1	CASSYPRTGASQPQHF	TGTGCCAGCAGTTACCCGCGGACAGGGGCCTCGCAGCCCCAGCATTTT
-	TRBV5-1	TRBJ2-2	TRBD2	CASSPGLAGVPGELFF	TGCGCCAGCAGCCCCGGACTAGCGGGAGTTCCAGGGGAGCTGTTTTTT